The rows below give T cell receptor beta chains drawn from one sample of a study of blood T cell repertoires in COVID-19. Libraries were prepared by immunoSEQ multiplex PCR; TCRdb keeps only in-frame clonotypes and omits some of them. Among 16,000 or so clones, about nine tenths were seen once, and the ten largest hold 10%. Material for sequencing was peripheral blood. The receptors shown here come from a man older than 75 with acute or convalescent COVID-19. CDR3s include the opening cysteine and the closing phenylalanine or tryptophan. The order of the fields is V gene, J gene, D gene, clone size, CDR3 DNA, CDR3 protein. A D gene is named only where the DNA matches it firmly. A clone size is listed for some rows: how often the clone was seen (once, few, many), or a class if it is expanded.

V gene: TRBV12-3/TRBV12-4
J gene: TRBJ1-1
D gene: TRBD1
clone size: -
CDR3 DNA: TGTGCCAGCAGTTTTCTAGGGGGCAATGAAGCTTTCTTT
CDR3 protein: CASSFLGGNEAFF

V gene: TRBV7-6
J gene: TRBJ2-3
D gene: -
clone size: -
CDR3 DNA: TGTGCCAGCAGCTTCGGCAGGGCCATCACAGATACGCAGTATTTT
CDR3 protein: CASSFGRAITDTQYF

V gene: TRBV4-1
J gene: TRBJ2-7
D gene: TRBD1
clone size: -
CDR3 DNA: TGCGCCAGCAGCCACGAACAGGGGACCTACGAGCAGTACTTC
CDR3 protein: CASSHEQGTYEQYF

V gene: TRBV5-1
J gene: TRBJ2-7
D gene: TRBD1
clone size: -
CDR3 DNA: TGCGCCAGCAGCCCCGGGGGGACAGGGACATACGAGCAGTACTTC
CDR3 protein: CASSPGGTGTYEQYF

V gene: TRBV7-6
J gene: TRBJ1-5
D gene: TRBD1
clone size: -
CDR3 DNA: TGTGCCAGCAGCTCCGGACAGGGCAAAGAGCCCCAGCATTTT
CDR3 protein: CASSSGQGKEPQHF

V gene: TRBV11-2
J gene: TRBJ2-7
D gene: TRBD1
clone size: once
CDR3 DNA: TGTGCCAGCAGCCAGACAGGGGACTACGAGCAGTACTTC
CDR3 protein: CASSQTGDYEQYF

V gene: TRBV2
J gene: TRBJ2-1
D gene: -
clone size: -
CDR3 DNA: TGTGCCAGCAGTGGGCTCGTAAACAATGAGCAGTTCTTC
CDR3 protein: CASSGLVNNEQFF

V gene: TRBV3-1/TRBV3-2
J gene: TRBJ1-1
D gene: TRBD1
clone size: -
CDR3 DNA: TGTGCCAGCAGCCCCAGGACAGGGAACACTGAAGCTTTCTTT
CDR3 protein: CASSPRTGNTEAFF

V gene: TRBV3-1/TRBV3-2
J gene: TRBJ1-2
D gene: -
clone size: -
CDR3 DNA: TGTGCCAGCAGCCTTACAGGCGCTGAGCGTGGCTACACCTTC
CDR3 protein: CASSLTGAERGYTF

V gene: TRBV6-5
J gene: TRBJ1-2
D gene: -
clone size: few
CDR3 DNA: TGTGCCAGCAGTCCGACCTTCGGGAGCCATGGCTACACCTTC
CDR3 protein: CASSPTFGSHGYTF

V gene: TRBV5-1
J gene: TRBJ2-3
D gene: TRBD1
clone size: -
CDR3 DNA: TGCGCCAGCAGCCTAGGACAGGCACACTCCACAGATACGCAGTATTTT
CDR3 protein: CASSLGQAHSTDTQYF

V gene: TRBV6-5
J gene: TRBJ1-1
D gene: TRBD1
clone size: -
CDR3 DNA: TGTGCCAGCAGTTCGGGACAGCCGAACACTGAAGCTTTCTTT
CDR3 protein: CASSSGQPNTEAFF

V gene: TRBV3-1/TRBV3-2
J gene: TRBJ1-3
D gene: TRBD1
clone size: -
CDR3 DNA: TGTGCCAGCAGCCAAGTAGGAGGACAGGGGGCTGGAAACACCATATATTTT
CDR3 protein: CASSQVGGQGAGNTIYF

V gene: TRBV28
J gene: TRBJ1-5
D gene: -
clone size: -
CDR3 DNA: TGTGCCAGCACCTTACGGGGGGGGCAGCCCCAGCATTTT
CDR3 protein: CASTLRGGQPQHF

V gene: TRBV5-1
J gene: TRBJ1-2
D gene: -
clone size: once
CDR3 DNA: TGCGCCAGCAGCCTTGACACCACTAACTATGGCTACACCTTC
CDR3 protein: CASSLDTTNYGYTF

V gene: TRBV4-1
J gene: TRBJ1-2
D gene: -
clone size: -
CDR3 DNA: TGCGCCAGCAGCCTAGCCCCACAGGCCCTATACTATGGCTACACCTTC
CDR3 protein: CASSLAPQALYYGYTF

V gene: TRBV7-8
J gene: TRBJ2-7
D gene: -
clone size: once
CDR3 DNA: TGTGCCAGCAGCCTACAGGGCCCCTCTGAGCAGTACTTC
CDR3 protein: CASSLQGPSEQYF

V gene: TRBV7-9
J gene: TRBJ2-3
D gene: TRBD2
clone size: -
CDR3 DNA: TGTGCCAGCAGCTTCCGGACTAGCGGGAAGAGCACAGATACGCAGTATTTT
CDR3 protein: CASSFRTSGKSTDTQYF

V gene: TRBV7-8
J gene: TRBJ2-3
D gene: TRBD2
clone size: -
CDR3 DNA: TGTGCCAGCAGCCCTTACGGACTAGCGGGAGGGCCGACAGATACGCAGTATTTT
CDR3 protein: CASSPYGLAGGPTDTQYF

V gene: TRBV3-1/TRBV3-2
J gene: TRBJ1-5
D gene: TRBD1
clone size: few
CDR3 DNA: TGTGCCAGCAGCCAAGGGACAGGGGGTCAGCCCCAGCATTTT
CDR3 protein: CASSQGTGGQPQHF

V gene: TRBV18
J gene: TRBJ1-1
D gene: -
clone size: few
CDR3 DNA: TGTGCCAGCTCACCGACGGGTGACAGCCAACACCTTGAAGCTTTCTTT
CDR3 protein: CASSPTGDSQHLEAFF

V gene: TRBV2
J gene: TRBJ2-3
D gene: TRBD2
clone size: -
CDR3 DNA: TGTGCCAGCAGTGGTAGCGGGAGTGGGACAGATACGCAGTATTTT
CDR3 protein: CASSGSGSGTDTQYF

V gene: TRBV4-1
J gene: TRBJ2-2
D gene: TRBD2
clone size: -
CDR3 DNA: TGCGCCAGCAGCCCCGGACTAGCGGGATCCGGGGAGCTGTTTTTT
CDR3 protein: CASSPGLAGSGELFF

V gene: TRBV12-3/TRBV12-4
J gene: TRBJ1-5
D gene: -
clone size: -
CDR3 DNA: TGTGCCAGCAGTTCAGGGAATCGCCCCCAGCATTTT
CDR3 protein: CASSSGNRPQHF

V gene: TRBV28
J gene: TRBJ1-5
D gene: -
clone size: -
CDR3 DNA: TGTGCCAGCACAAACCACCGGTGGGGCAGAGGCATCAATCAGCCCCAGCATTTT
CDR3 protein: CASTNHRWGRGINQPQHF

V gene: TRBV24-1
J gene: TRBJ1-5
D gene: TRBD1
clone size: -
CDR3 DNA: TGTGCCACCAGAGCAGGGGGCCAGAGCAATCAGCCCCAGCATTTT
CDR3 protein: CATRAGGQSNQPQHF

V gene: TRBV23-1
J gene: TRBJ2-1
D gene: TRBD2
clone size: few
CDR3 DNA: TGCGCCAGCAGTCAATCCCCCCGGGGGGGGCCGCCGTACAATGAGCAGTTCTTC
CDR3 protein: CASSQSPRGGPPYNEQFF

V gene: TRBV30
J gene: TRBJ1-1
D gene: TRBD1
clone size: -
CDR3 DNA: TGTGCCTGGACTAGACAGGGGAGCACTGAAGCTTTCTTT
CDR3 protein: CAWTRQGSTEAFF

V gene: TRBV11-2
J gene: TRBJ2-7
D gene: TRBD2
clone size: -
CDR3 DNA: TGTGCCAGCAGCCCCTTTCGGGGGGGCCTGGACTACGAGCAGTACTTC
CDR3 protein: CASSPFRGGLDYEQYF

V gene: TRBV3-1/TRBV3-2
J gene: TRBJ1-4
D gene: -
clone size: once
CDR3 DNA: TGTGCCAGCAGCTTGCGGGGACCAGCTAATGAAAAACTGTTTTTT
CDR3 protein: CASSLRGPANEKLFF

V gene: TRBV29-1
J gene: TRBJ1-2
D gene: -
clone size: -
CDR3 DNA: TGCAGCGTTCTCCAACAGGATTACTATGGCTACACCTTC
CDR3 protein: CSVLQQDYYGYTF

V gene: TRBV18
J gene: TRBJ1-1
D gene: TRBD1
clone size: -
CDR3 DNA: TGTGCCAGCTCACCCCCAGGGGGCATGAACACTGAAGCTTTCTTT
CDR3 protein: CASSPPGGMNTEAFF

V gene: TRBV30
J gene: TRBJ1-1
D gene: -
clone size: -
CDR3 DNA: TGTGCCTGGAGTGTGTGGGCGGGGAACACTGAAGCTTTCTTT
CDR3 protein: CAWSVWAGNTEAFF

V gene: TRBV29-1
J gene: TRBJ1-4
D gene: TRBD1
clone size: -
CDR3 DNA: TGCAGCGTGTCGGGACAGGGGAGGGAAAAACTGTTTTTT
CDR3 protein: CSVSGQGREKLFF

V gene: TRBV4-1
J gene: TRBJ2-7
D gene: -
clone size: -
CDR3 DNA: TGCGCCAGCAGCCAAGCCCCCGCTACCTACGAGCAGTACTTC
CDR3 protein: CASSQAPATYEQYF

V gene: TRBV30
J gene: TRBJ1-5
D gene: TRBD1
clone size: -
CDR3 DNA: TGTGCCTGGAGTGTTGGACAGGGAAATCAGCCCCAGCATTTT
CDR3 protein: CAWSVGQGNQPQHF

V gene: TRBV7-2
J gene: TRBJ1-1
D gene: TRBD1
clone size: -
CDR3 DNA: TGTGCCAGCAGCTTGGCGAATTACAGGGGGCAGGAAGCTTTCTTT
CDR3 protein: CASSLANYRGQEAFF

V gene: TRBV28
J gene: TRBJ2-1
D gene: -
clone size: -
CDR3 DNA: TGTGCCAGCACCCCCGACAGTTTCCATGAGCAGTTCTTC
CDR3 protein: CASTPDSFHEQFF

V gene: TRBV29-1
J gene: TRBJ1-1
D gene: -
clone size: -
CDR3 DNA: TGCAGCGTGGCTCGGGGGGGCGACACTGAAGCTTTCTTT
CDR3 protein: CSVARGGDTEAFF

V gene: TRBV2
J gene: TRBJ2-7
D gene: TRBD1
clone size: -
CDR3 DNA: TGTGCCAGCGGTCGGACAGGGGGCATCGGGTACTTC
CDR3 protein: CASGRTGGIGYF

V gene: TRBV25-1
J gene: TRBJ2-3
D gene: TRBD1
clone size: -
CDR3 DNA: TGTGCCAGCAGGGGACAGGGGACAGATACGCAGTATTTT
CDR3 protein: CASRGQGTDTQYF

V gene: TRBV6-5
J gene: TRBJ2-7
D gene: TRBD1
clone size: -
CDR3 DNA: TGTGCCAGCCGTCGAGGGACAGGCTCCTACGAGCAGTACTTC
CDR3 protein: CASRRGTGSYEQYF

V gene: TRBV6-1
J gene: TRBJ1-4
D gene: -
clone size: -
CDR3 DNA: TGTGCCAGCAGTGAACACCCTGTTGGAGGGTTTGTCGCAACTAATGAAAAACTGTTTTTT
CDR3 protein: CASSEHPVGGFVATNEKLFF

V gene: TRBV30
J gene: TRBJ2-5
D gene: -
clone size: -
CDR3 DNA: TGTGCCTGGAGTGTACTCAGGGGAGAGACCCAGTACTTC
CDR3 protein: CAWSVLRGETQYF

V gene: TRBV6-6
J gene: TRBJ2-1
D gene: -
clone size: -
CDR3 DNA: TGTGCCAGCAGTTACGCAGCCGGGACTCTTCAGGATGAGCAGTTCTTC
CDR3 protein: CASSYAAGTLQDEQFF